This T cell receptor (beta chain) was identified during a study of OX40 agonist ivuxolimab in advanced cancers. About the study: Head and neck, renal cell, melanoma or hepatocellular carcinoma were the cancers that dose-escalation patients had.

This table comes from immunoSEQ multiplex PCR, and its TCRdb copy is limited to in-frame clones, with some not included. This sample carries about 100,000 clones, around 93% of them seen once, and the ten largest clones take approximately 0.54%. This CDR3 has 16 residues. Germline CDR1 and CDR2: LGHNA and YNFKEQ. J lost 0 bases, V lost 6 bases, and 8 bases had no gene match. The sequencing here drew on CD4+ or CD8+ T cells sorted from blood, taken in a trial of the OX40 agonist ivuxolimab. The sequence came from an adult with an advanced solid tumor such as melanoma, head and neck, liver or kidney cancer. The chain carries TRBV4-2 and TRBJ2-5; the match to TRBD2 covers 9 bases. The CDR3 protein is CASRTSGLKYQETQYF. The CDR3 DNA reads TGTGCCAGCAGGACTAGCGGACTTAAGTACCAAGAGACCCAGTACTTC.